This T cell receptor beta chain was documented in a study of blood T cell repertoires in COVID-19. About the research overall: The study drew acute and convalescent COVID-19 samples from the United States, Italy and Spain. PBMCs, B-cell-depleted T cells, or T cells provided the cDNA or gDNA that made up the material.

The CDR3 covers 15 residues. Germline CDR1 is SGHAT and CDR2 is FQNNGV. With 0 bases removed from V and 4 bases from J, the gap between germline ends came to 10 bases. Method: immunoSEQ multiplex PCR; TCRdb's copy keeps in-frame clones and lacks some. The sample has roughly 300,000 clones, less than 90% seen once. Participants were aged about 18 to 95 years, lived in 20 to 30 US areas, and enrolled virtually. The chain recombines TRBV11-2 with TRBJ1-3; D not resolved. The sequence was obtained from a woman aged 25 to 39 who had recovered from COVID-19. The specimen was PBMCs or T cells enriched from blood (not recorded which). The CDR3 loop reads CASSLEPFEGNTIYF. The CDR3 DNA reads TGTGCCAGCAGCTTAGAGCCATTCGAGGGAAACACCATATATTTT.